This entry is about one TCR beta chain. As every portion of the isolated RNA was reverse transcribed, the sequencing read expressed TCRB transcripts. Several million reads were obtained on average from naive, central memory and regulatory T cell samples. The table came from immunoSEQ multiplex PCR; TCRdb's copy has only in-frame clones and leaves some out. Among approximately 150,000 clones listed, more than 9% were seen once. This sample stems from a study of beta chain features in type 1 diabetes. V gave up 4 bases and J gave up 7 bases, with 18 bases separating them. The germline CDR1 and CDR2 sequences are SGHDT and YYEEEE. CDR3 length equals 16 residues.

Specimen: naive CD4+ T cells from blood. The rearrangement uses TRBV5-6 and TRBJ1-6; a weak D match, TRBD1 (5 bases). The receptor comes from a man younger than 30 in good health. For the CDR3, the DNA is TGTGCCAGCAGCCGGAGGGACGGTGGGGGGAATTCACCCCTCCACTTT. Its protein is CASSRRDGGGNSPLHF.